The following is a TCR beta chain sequence with its context. What it recognizes is unknown. The entry originates in a study of breast tumors, draining lymph nodes, adjacent tissues. Germline-derived CDR1 and CDR2 are KGHDR and SFDVKD. The CDR3 runs to 13 residues. V was trimmed by 4 bases and J by 6 bases, leaving 9 bases between them. Breast cancer patients provided tissue from their axillary draining lymph nodes. Via MiXCR, TCRdb re-called the multiplex PCR reads, giving one row per CDR3 protein. This sample has approximately 230,000 distinct CDR3 sequences, with under 40% found just once. Study findings and constraints: The data were judged consistent with most tumor T cells coming from lymph node and expanding in tumor.

This TCR derives from a female donor with breast cancer. Some clones in this sample may be carry-over from other donors' samples. Sequencing was carried out using axillary lymph node tissue. The chain combines TRBV24-1 with TRBJ1-5; tentatively, D is TRBD1 (5 bases). The CDR3: CATSDPGGQPQHF. CDR3 sequence (DNA): TGTGCCACCAGTGACCCGGGGGGTCAGCCCCAGCATTTT.